Listed below are T cell receptor beta chains from one sample, sequenced in a study of T cell responses to AZD1222 COVID-19 vaccine. Generated by immunoSEQ multiplex PCR, the TCRdb table keeps only in-frame clones and is missing some. Here the sample spans some 130,000 clones, approximately 90% being singletons. The sequencing used peripheral blood, collected on day 0 of AZD1222 vaccination. All receptors come from an adult in good health. Both conserved end residues are part of each CDR3. Fields, in order: V gene, J gene, CDR3 protein.

>TRBV9|TRBJ2-3
CASSVGVSTTDTQYF
>TRBV24-1|TRBJ1-2
CATSDPRDRGNYGYTF
>TRBV7-9|TRBJ1-3
CASISISDSGNTIYF
>TRBV7-3|TRBJ2-3
CASSLGTSVDTQYF
>TRBV15|TRBJ2-1
CATSRRIAGGNEQFF
>TRBV21-1|TRBJ1-6
CASSKGKDLSRGAVDSPLHF
>TRBV11-1|TRBJ2-1
CASSRTPGLASNEQFF
>TRBV6-5|TRBJ2-3
CASSYSIVRDTQYF
>TRBV6-2/TRBV6-3|TRBJ2-7
CASSYISGRPSYEQYF
>TRBV24-1|TRBJ1-2
CATGAGPTSNGYTF
>TRBV19|TRBJ2-1
CASSTRSGWSTENEQFF
>TRBV27|TRBJ1-2
CASSLRVGYTF
>TRBV6-2/TRBV6-3|TRBJ2-4
CASSYHRELAKNIQYF
>TRBV18|TRBJ1-2
CASSRGGEAGYTF
>TRBV14|TRBJ2-7
CASSPYRLGRTAYEQYF
>TRBV6-4|TRBJ2-3
CASSEQDTTDTQYF
>TRBV7-8|TRBJ1-3
CASSWRGSGNTIYF
>TRBV7-7|TRBJ2-7
CASSPLTSNSYEQYF
>TRBV28|TRBJ1-4
CASSLPLDGYNEKLFF
>TRBV27|TRBJ2-7
CASKGQVLSYEQYF
>TRBV19|TRBJ1-5
CASSIRRFSNQPQHF
>TRBV9|TRBJ2-7
CASSARGGPYEQYF
>TRBV28|TRBJ2-1
CASSLFIRAGVEEQFF
>TRBV30|TRBJ2-1
CAWMLGLNNEQFF
>TRBV14|TRBJ2-7
CASSPGGYEQYF
>TRBV30|TRBJ1-1
CAWSIRGNTEAFF
>TRBV30|TRBJ1-4
CAWSVQGEKLFF
>TRBV11-2|TRBJ2-7
CASSSESSGRPYEQYF
>TRBV27|TRBJ1-5
CASSLSRQGNQPQHF
>TRBV18|TRBJ1-2
CASSKRTATGTMGYTF
>TRBV2|TRBJ1-5
CASSEGDSFRHF
>TRBV10-3|TRBJ1-4
CAISASAVSEKLFF
>TRBV18|TRBJ1-6
CASSPQGARNSPLHF
>TRBV7-2|TRBJ1-6
CASSSGTPRSSYNSPLHF
>TRBV29-1|TRBJ1-2
CSVGGAGFFGNYGYTF
>TRBV11-2|TRBJ2-7
CASSHPPGHRTHEQYF
>TRBV11-2|TRBJ2-4
CASSPIKLGGTQNIQYF
>TRBV16|TRBJ2-2
CASSQSYGLRGNTGELFF
>TRBV7-9|TRBJ1-2
CASSPDVKRGYTF
>TRBV6-6|TRBJ1-4
CASSAALRDRGLLTNEKLFF
>TRBV6-1|TRBJ2-3
CASSESRSQDTQYF
>TRBV19|TRBJ1-2
CASITSGGAGYGYTF
>TRBV6-5|TRBJ2-5
CASYPMGGGQETQYF
>TRBV19|TRBJ2-7
CASSINGQSYYEQYF
>TRBV7-2|TRBJ2-3
CASSPKTGFTDTQYF
>TRBV7-2|TRBJ2-7
CASSWDSGTSALEQYF